Included here is one TCR beta chain sequence, with context. Those enrolled in Seattle joined during active infection and were followed longitudinally afterward. Germline CDR1 MNHNS, CDR2 SASEGT. CDR3 length: 17 residues. Trimming removed 3 bases from V and 7 bases from J, with 21 bases in between. The data are from a study of blood T cell repertoires in COVID-19. Study-wide context: Sites across the United States, Italy and Spain contributed samples from acute and convalescent COVID-19. The analysed material was cDNA or gDNA that came from T cells, B-cell-depleted T cells, or PBMCs.

Sequenced by immunoSEQ multiplex PCR; TCRdb stores in-frame clones only, minus some. The sample lists 95,000 to 120,000 clones; around 85% were seen once. Sample: peripheral blood. This clonotype was sampled from a woman in her fifties or sixties with COVID-19, enrolled during active disease. The chain has TRBV6-1 and TRBJ1-4, with D possibly being TRBD1 (6 bases). The CDR3 is CASSESRDIYDSEKLFF. The CDR3 region has the DNA TGTGCCAGCAGTGAGTCCCGGGACATTTACGACAGTGAAAAACTGTTTTTT.